A single sample gave rise to the 27 T cell receptor beta chains below, sequenced in a study of beta chain features in type 1 diabetes. Sequencing targeted expressed TCRB transcripts, as all isolated RNA had been reverse transcribed. Sequenced by immunoSEQ multiplex PCR; TCRdb stores in-frame clones only, minus some. The sample has under 950,000 clones, about 17% seen once. Sequencing input: naive CD4+ T cells from blood. The origin of the receptors is a woman aged 18-29 years in good health.

The chain couples TRBV28 to TRBJ1-4, with a tentative D call TRBD1 (6 bases). There are 14 residues in the CDR3. Per germline, CDR1 MDHEN and CDR2 SYDVKM. The germline V and J ends were trimmed by 8 bases and 7 bases, with 17 bases remaining between them. In DNA form, the CDR3 reads TGTGCCAGCGACCCTGCGGGGGGCGTTGAAAAACTGTTTTTT. This translates into CASDPAGGVEKLFF.

The chain joins TRBV7-2 to TRBJ2-7; TRBD2 matches at 7 bases. V gave up 6 bases and J gave up 2 bases; unmatched junction bases: 7. Germline values: CDR1 SGHTA, CDR2 FQGNSA. The CDR3 extends over 14 amino acids. The DNA for the CDR3 is TGTGCCAGCAGTCGACTAGCTATTACCTACGAGCAGTACTTC. Amino acids: CASSRLAITYEQYF.

This clone was counted a few times. V and J are TRBV7-2 and TRBJ1-1, with 9 positions matching TRBD1. The V gene's germline CDR1 is SGHTA and CDR2 FQGNSA. This CDR3 contains 14 residues. V gave up 6 bases and J gave up 5 bases; unmatched junction bases: 7. CDR3 in DNA: TGTGCCAGCAGTGTAACAGGGGGCCGGACTGAAGCTTTCTTT. Protein: CASSVTGGRTEAFF.

This clone was picked up a small number of times. The rearrangement joins TRBV7-9 to TRBJ2-1; 9 bases agree with TRBD1. This CDR3 contains 16 residues. CDR1 SEHNR and CDR2 FQNEAQ come from the germline V gene (reference sequence). V lost 5 bases, J lost 5 bases, and 10 bases stayed unmatched. CDR3 nucleotides: TGTGCCAGCAGCCAGCCTAAACGGGACAGGGACAATGAGCAGTTCTTC. Its translation is CASSQPKRDRDNEQFF. The full variable domain, its missing parts supplied by reference TRBV7-9 and TRBJ2-1, is DTGVSQNPRHKITKRGQNVTFRCDPISEHNRLYWYRQTLGQGPEFLTYFQNEAQLEKSRLLSDRFSAERPKGSFSTLEIQRTEQGDSAMYLCASSQPKRDRDNEQFFGPGTRLTVL.

This clone was picked up many times. The chain carries TRBV23-1 and TRBJ1-2; D may be TRBD1 (5 bases). TRBV23-1 is classed as an ORF, of uncertain function. Trimming cost V 2 bases and J 5 bases, with 12 bases left between them. CDR3 length: 14 amino acids. The CDR3 nucleotides read TGCGCCAGCAGTCAAGTGGGACTGCAATATGGCTACACCTTC. Protein: CASSQVGLQYGYTF.

V gene TRBV19 combines with J gene TRBJ2-5; possibly TRBD2 for D (5 bases). Trimming removed 3 bases at V and 3 bases at J, with 8 bases between. This CDR3 spans 13 amino acids. Germline CDR1 is LNHDA and CDR2 is SQIVND (reference sequence). CDR3 nucleotide sequence: TGTGCCAGTAGTATTGGAGGAAAAGAGACCCAGTACTTC. Amino acid sequence: CASSIGGKETQYF.

The sample holds a few counts of this clone. V and J are TRBV2 and TRBJ2-1; 12 nucleotides line up with TRBD2. Per the germline V gene, CDR1 is SNHLY and CDR2 is FYNNEI. V was clipped by 4 bases and J by 7 bases; unmatched bases: 11. The CDR3 covers 17 residues. The CDR3 region is CASSAPPSGRARNEQFF. The DNA for the CDR3 is TGTGCCAGCAGTGCCCCGCCTAGCGGGAGGGCCAGGAATGAGCAGTTCTTC. The whole variable domain, filled in from reference TRBV2 and TRBJ2-1, reads EPEVTQTPSHQVTQMGQEVILRCVPISNHLYFYWYRQILGQKVEFLVSFYNNEISEKSEIFDDQFSVERPDGSNFTLKIRSTKLEDSAMYFCASSAPPSGRARNEQFFGPGTRLTVL.

This rearrangement joins TRBV21-1 to TRBJ1-2. TRBV21-1 is recorded as a pseudogene. CDR3 length: 15 residues. CDR3: CASSMGFAIWYGYTF. Here the CDR3 DNA reads TGTGCCAGCAGTATGGGATTTGCGATCTGGTATGGCTACACCTTC.

The chain combines TRBV28 with TRBJ1-4; D not resolved. The CDR3 consists of 13 residues. The V end lost 8 bases, the J end lost 4 bases, and 11 bases lay between the germline ends. Germline CDR1 reads MDHEN; CDR2 reads SYDVKM. CDR3 nucleotides: TGTGCCAGCTACTACCGGGGTAATGAAAAACTGTTTTTT. This sequence encodes CASYYRGNEKLFF.

This chain links TRBV5-4 with TRBJ2-4; TRBD2 matches 8 bases. Losses at the gene ends were 1 base for V and 0 bases for J; bases not matched to a gene: 12. Germline CDR1 and CDR2: SGHNT and YYREEE (reference sequence). The length of the CDR3 is 19 residues. CDR3: CASSLYLAGTFLAKNIQYF. DNA for the CDR3: TGTGCCAGCAGCTTGTATTTAGCGGGGACTTTCCTAGCCAAAAACATTCAGTACTTC. The whole variable domain, remainder taken from reference TRBV5-4 and TRBJ2-4, is ETGVTQSPTHLIKTRGQQVTLRCSSQSGHNTVSWYQQALGQGPQFIFQYYREEENGRGNFPPRFSGLQFPNYSSELNVNALELDDSALYLCASSLYLAGTFLAKNIQYFGAGTRLSVL.

This clone has a handful of counts. The chain is built from TRBV9 and TRBJ2-2, with D maybe TRBD1 (6 bases). The CDR3 length is 16 residues. Germline V gives CDR1 SGDLS, CDR2 YYNGEE. Between the trimmed V and J ends, which lost 0 bases and 0 bases, there was a span of 9 bases. The CDR3 nucleotides are TGTGCCAGCAGCGTAGTGTCAGGGGCGAACACCGGGGAGCTGTTTTTT. Translation gives CASSVVSGANTGELFF.

V gene TRBV11-1 combines with J gene TRBJ2-3; D unclear. Germline lookup yields CDR1 SGHAT and CDR2 FQDESV (reference sequence). The V end was cut by 4 bases, the J end by 3 bases, with 8 bases between. The CDR3 contains 13 residues. The CDR3 bases are TGTGCCAGCAGCTCGCTTAAGACAGATACGCAGTATTTT. This codes for CASSSLKTDTQYF.

The rearrangement joins TRBV29-1 to TRBJ1-2; 11 bases map to TRBD1. J gave up 7 bases and V 7 bases, and 11 bases lay outside the gene matches. Germline V CDR1 and CDR2: SQVTM, ANQGSEA. This CDR3 is built from 14 residues. The CDR3 spells CSAPKPGQGGGYTF. The CDR3 coding sequence is TGCAGCGCTCCGAAACCGGGACAGGGGGGTGGCTACACCTTC.

This clone came up a few times. The chain recombines TRBV5-4 with TRBJ2-3; D unresolved. The ends were cut back, 0 bases at V and 2 bases at J, with 10 bases in the middle. Germline assignment: CDR1 SGHNT and CDR2 YYREEE (reference sequence). The CDR3 sequence is 15 residues long. CDR3 bases: TGTGCCAGCAGCTTGGACCCCCGGGCCACAGATACGCAGTATTTT. It specifies CASSLDPRATDTQYF.

This clone occurred a few times. This chain uses TRBV7-3 with TRBJ2-4; 9 bases align to TRBD1. CDR1 is SGHTA and CDR2 is FQGTGA in the germline V gene. The ends lost 3 bases at V and 4 bases at J; junction bases unmatched: 4. This CDR3 is built from 15 residues. The CDR3 coding sequence is TGTGCCAGCAGCTTGAAGGGACAGGGAAAAAACATTCAGTACTTC. As protein: CASSLKGQGKNIQYF.

This chain uses TRBV10-3 with TRBJ2-1; 13 bases match TRBD2. Germline V CDR1 and CDR2: ENHRY, SYGVKD. The ends lost 4 bases at V and 9 bases at J; junction bases unmatched: 6. The CDR3 length is 15 residues. The CDR3 here is CAISVGLAGVFEQFF. CDR3 coding DNA: TGTGCCATCAGTGTTGGACTAGCGGGAGTATTTGAGCAGTTCTTC.

The chain recombines TRBV11-2 with TRBJ2-3; D is perhaps TRBD1 (6 bases). The germline V gene encodes CDR1 SGHAT and CDR2 FQNNGV. CDR3 length: 14 amino acids. V shed 4 bases and J shed 5 bases, with 13 bases lying between them. This chain's CDR3 is CASSYQGSGDTQYF. CDR3 nucleotides: TGTGCCAGCAGCTACCAGGGGTCTGGAGATACGCAGTATTTT.

This clone was observed a handful of times. The J gene is TRBJ2-1, the V gene TRBV2; 7 bases match TRBD2. Germline trimming cut 7 bases from V and 13 bases from J; bases unmatched to any gene: 4. Germline CDR1 and CDR2: SNHLY and FYNNEI. CDR3 length: 10 amino acids. CDR3 amino acids: CASTGLHQFF. As DNA, the CDR3 is TGTGCCAGCACGGGACTACATCAGTTCTTC.

This clone was counted only a few times. The V call is TRBV19, the J call TRBJ2-7; 7 nucleotides match TRBD2. Germline V gene sequence: CDR1 LNHDA, CDR2 SQIVND (reference sequence). Trimming removed 5 bases from V and 4 bases from J; junction bases left unmatched: 11. The CDR3 has 15 residues. As DNA, the CDR3 is TGTGCCAGTAGTCCCCGAGCGGGACGGGCTTACGAGCAGTACTTC. As protein: CASSPRAGRAYEQYF.

The V call is TRBV5-3, the J call TRBJ1-5; D may be TRBD1 (5 bases). TRBV5-3 is assigned to the ORF class and has an uncertain function. The CDR3 extends over 15 amino acids. V was trimmed by 4 bases and J by 9 bases, leaving 20 bases between them. Here the CDR3 DNA reads TGTGCCAGAAGCGGAGCGGGACGGTGCGTTTGGCCCCAGCATTTT. Amino acid sequence: CARSGAGRCVWPQHF.

The J gene is TRBJ2-1, the V gene TRBV5-4; TRBD2 aligns across 7 bases. CDR1 and CDR2 from the germline V gene are SGHNT and YYREEE (reference sequence). Germline trimming cut 0 bases from V and 8 bases from J; bases unmatched to any gene: 8. This CDR3 has 15 amino acids. This CDR3 is CASSLGGLGPHEQFF. CDR3 coding DNA: TGTGCCAGCAGCTTGGGCGGACTAGGGCCCCATGAGCAGTTCTTC. The variable domain in full, with the rest retrieved from reference TRBV5-4 and TRBJ2-1, is ETGVTQSPTHLIKTRGQQVTLRCSSQSGHNTVSWYQQALGQGPQFIFQYYREEENGRGNFPPRFSGLQFPNYSSELNVNALELDDSALYLCASSLGGLGPHEQFFGPGTRLTVL.

In its sample, this clone was seen a few times. The chain is built from TRBV7-2 and TRBJ2-3; D may match TRBD1 or TRBD2 (5 bases each). The germline V gene encodes CDR1 SGHTA and CDR2 FQGNSA. This CDR3 contains 16 residues. The V end lost 1 base, the J end lost 2 bases, and 13 bases lay between the germline ends. The CDR3 bases are TGTGCCAGCAGCTTAGAGCCGGGACCCATCACAGATACGCAGTATTTT. Amino acid sequence: CASSLEPGPITDTQYF.

In its sample, this clone was seen a few times. The chain recombines TRBV5-8 with TRBJ2-6; tentatively, D is TRBD1 (6 bases). Germline CDR1 reads SGHTS; CDR2 reads YDEGEE. The CDR3 is 15 residues long. Trimming pared 0 bases from V and 4 bases from J, leaving 8 bases between. CDR3 sequence: CASSLARGGANVLTF. The CDR3 DNA sequence: TGTGCCAGCAGCTTGGCCAGGGGCGGGGCCAACGTCCTGACTTTC.

This clone turned up a few times. The genes are TRBV28 and TRBJ1-2, with D hard to call. The CDR3 spans 14 residues. V lost 2 bases and J 0 bases, leaving 7 bases between the germline ends. Germline values: CDR1 MDHEN, CDR2 SYDVKM. CDR3 loop: CASSLMQANYGYTF. The CDR3 coding sequence is TGTGCCAGCAGTTTAATGCAAGCTAACTATGGCTACACCTTC.

The chain combines TRBV5-6 with TRBJ2-1, with 8 bases matching TRBD2. Germline CDR1 reads SGHDT; CDR2 reads YYEEEE. After removal of 6 bases from V and 3 bases from J, the junction contained 8 bases not matched to a gene. The CDR3 loop spans 15 amino acids. The CDR3: CASTISGGRYNEQFF. The DNA for the CDR3 is TGTGCCAGCACGATCAGCGGGGGCCGCTACAATGAGCAGTTCTTC.

This clone was picked up a small number of times. V gene TRBV7-9 combines with J gene TRBJ2-3; TRBD2 matches at 13 bases. Looked up from germline, CDR1 is SEHNR and CDR2 is FQNEAQ (reference sequence). The CDR3 loop spans 19 amino acids. V was pared by 1 base and J by 4 bases, with 11 bases of the junction left unmatched. The DNA for the CDR3 is TGTGCCAGCAGCTTAGGACTAGCGGGAGGAGGAGATTGGGCAGATACGCAGTATTTT. Its translation: CASSLGLAGGGDWADTQYF.

The chain is built from TRBV4-3 and TRBJ2-7; TRBD1 agrees at 9 bases. Trimming removed 0 bases from V and 7 bases from J; junction bases left unmatched: 7. From germline, CDR1 is LGHNA and CDR2 YSLEER. The CDR3 has 15 residues. CDR3 protein: CASSQDWGQGREQYF. CDR3 bases: TGCGCCAGCAGCCAAGATTGGGGACAGGGTCGGGAGCAGTACTTC.